This T cell receptor beta chain originates from a study of OX40 agonist ivuxolimab in advanced cancers. This clone is a singleton in its sample. Trimming left V 0 bases short and J 2 bases short, with 7 bases between. Germline V gene lookup returns CDR1 KGHSH and CDR2 LQKENI. This CDR3 comprises 14 residues. The investigators sampled blood at baseline, at cycle 4 day 1, and at cycle 7 day 1. The protocol was immunoSEQ multiplex PCR, while the TCRdb copy is restricted to in-frame clones and leaves out a portion. The sample lists 70,000 to 80,000 clones, around 87% occurring once. The sample in question was CD4+ or CD8+ T cells sorted from blood, obtained in a trial of the OX40 agonist ivuxolimab. The gene calls are TRBV18 and TRBJ1-1; D gene unclear. The TCR sequence derives from an adult with an advanced solid tumor such as melanoma, head and neck, liver or kidney cancer. The CDR3: CASSPPSDNTEAFF. Written as DNA, the CDR3 is TGTGCCAGCTCACCACCTTCAGATAACACTGAAGCTTTCTTT.